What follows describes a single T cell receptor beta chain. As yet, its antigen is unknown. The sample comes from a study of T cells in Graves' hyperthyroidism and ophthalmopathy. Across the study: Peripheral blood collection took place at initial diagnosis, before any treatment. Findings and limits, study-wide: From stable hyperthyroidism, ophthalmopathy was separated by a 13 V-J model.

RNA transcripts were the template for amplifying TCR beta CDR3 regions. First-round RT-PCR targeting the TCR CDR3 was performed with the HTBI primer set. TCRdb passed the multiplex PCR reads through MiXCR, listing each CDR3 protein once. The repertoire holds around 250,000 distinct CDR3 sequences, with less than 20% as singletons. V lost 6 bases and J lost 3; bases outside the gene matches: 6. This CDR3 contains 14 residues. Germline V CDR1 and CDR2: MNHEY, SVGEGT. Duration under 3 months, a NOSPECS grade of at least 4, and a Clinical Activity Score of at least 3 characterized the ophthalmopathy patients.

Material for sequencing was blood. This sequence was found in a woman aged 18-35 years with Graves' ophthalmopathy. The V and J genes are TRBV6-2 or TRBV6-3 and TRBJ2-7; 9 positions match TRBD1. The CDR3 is CASRTTGGDYEQYF. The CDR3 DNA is TGTGCCAGCAGGACTACAGGGGGCGACTACGAGCAGTACTTC.